This is a list of T cell receptor beta chains from one sample in a study of T-cell memory formation after mild COVID-19. A single record per CDR3 protein comes from TCRdb applying MiXCR to the 5' RACE reads. Of roughly 350,000 distinct CDR3 sequences listed, under 30% are singletons. The specimen was PBMCs or a T cell subset sorted from them (not recorded which). These receptor sequences come from an adult woman who had mild COVID-19 (a few samples of this study predate the infection). Cell type and time point are not known. Both conserved end residues are part of each CDR3. D genes are given only for firm matches. Clone size, where shown, is once, few, many, or a class for clones that have expanded.

>TRBV4-1|TRBJ1-5|.|many
CASSQDPNQPQHF
TGCGCCAGCAGCCAGGATCCCAATCAGCCCCAGCATTTT
>TRBV6-1|TRBJ2-5|TRBD1|few
CASSAGTALETQYF
TGTGCCAGCAGTGCCGGGACAGCTCTAGAGACCCAGTACTTC
>TRBV19|TRBJ1-2|TRBD1|.
CASSSLWGTGASRDGYTF
TGTGCCAGTAGTTCCCTCTGGGGGACAGGGGCGTCGAGGGATGGCTACACCTTC
>TRBV18|TRBJ1-5|.|few
CASSPEGNQPQHF
TGTGCCAGCTCACCAGAGGGTAATCAGCCCCAGCATTTT
>TRBV7-9|TRBJ2-1|.|few
CASSSRGDEQFF
TGTGCCAGCAGCTCCAGGGGAGATGAGCAGTTCTTC
>TRBV7-9|TRBJ1-1|.|.
CASSDRRNTEAFF
TGTGCCAGCAGCGACAGGAGGAACACTGAAGCTTTCTTT
>TRBV11-2|TRBJ2-5|TRBD1|few
CASSHPRGGTGGRETQYF
TGTGCCAGCAGCCATCCCCGGGGGGGGACAGGGGGCCGAGAGACCCAGTACTTC
>TRBV3-1|TRBJ1-2|.|few
CASSHRGTTGDGYTF
TGTGCCAGCAGCCATCGGGGCACCACTGGAGATGGCTACACCTTC
>TRBV7-9|TRBJ1-1|.|few
CASSLWDNTEAFF
TGTGCCAGCAGCTTATGGGATAACACTGAAGCTTTCTTT
>TRBV5-1|TRBJ2-3|TRBD2|.
CASSPVLAGGADTQYF
TGCGCCAGCAGCCCCGTCCTAGCGGGGGGGGCAGATACGCAGTATTTT
>TRBV7-2|TRBJ1-2|.|.
CASSLFIRDYGYTF
TGTGCCAGCAGCTTATTTATCAGGGACTATGGCTACACCTTC
>TRBV9|TRBJ2-1|TRBD1|few
CASSVGQGNYNEQFF
TGTGCCAGCAGCGTAGGACAGGGAAACTACAATGAGCAGTTCTTC
>TRBV9|TRBJ2-3|TRBD2|.
CASSVSSGRPSTDTQYF
TGTGCCAGCAGCGTATCTAGCGGGAGGCCCAGCACAGATACGCAGTATTTT
>TRBV7-3|TRBJ2-1|TRBD2|.
CASSVTSGSVDEQFF
TGTGCCAGCAGCGTAACTAGCGGGAGTGTCGATGAGCAGTTCTTC
>TRBV7-6|TRBJ2-5|TRBD1|.
CASSSTGNQETQYF
TGTGCCAGCAGCTCGACAGGGAACCAAGAGACCCAGTACTTC
>TRBV6-1|TRBJ2-7|.|.
CASSEQQVNEQYF
TGTGCCAGCAGTGAACAACAAGTCAACGAGCAGTACTTC
>TRBV12-3/TRBV12-4|TRBJ2-7|TRBD2|.
CASSRLAGQYEQYF
TGTGCCAGCAGCCGACTAGCGGGGCAGTACGAGCAGTACTTC
>TRBV12-3/TRBV12-4|TRBJ1-1|TRBD1|.
CASTRTGGDTEAFF
TGTGCCAGCACCCGGACAGGTGGGGACACTGAAGCTTTCTTT
>TRBV6-1|TRBJ1-1|TRBD1|.
CASRAGGARTEAFF
TGTGCCAGCAGGGCAGGGGGCGCCCGCACTGAAGCTTTCTTT
>TRBV29-1|TRBJ2-5|TRBD2|.
CSVEQGGLAGAQYF
TGCAGCGTTGAACAGGGGGGACTAGCGGGAGCCCAGTACTTC
>TRBV5-1|TRBJ1-6|.|few
CASSRGAANSPLHF
TGCGCCAGCAGCCGAGGGGCAGCTAATTCACCCCTCCACTTT
>TRBV7-8|TRBJ2-1|TRBD1|.
CASRYRGWNEQFF
TGTGCCAGCAGATACAGGGGCTGGAATGAGCAGTTCTTC
>TRBV3-1|TRBJ1-1|TRBD1|few
CASSPQGGQTEAFF
TGTGCCAGCAGCCCCCAGGGGGGACAGACTGAAGCTTTCTTT
>TRBV6-2/TRBV6-3|TRBJ2-1|.|.
CASSYLRSEGDWDEQFF
TGTGCCAGCAGTTACCTCCGGTCGGAGGGGGATTGGGACGAGCAGTTCTTC
>TRBV7-9|TRBJ1-4|TRBD1|few
CASSKAGGTNEKLFF
TGTGCCAGCAGCAAAGCAGGGGGCACTAATGAAAAACTGTTTTTT
>TRBV14|TRBJ2-7|.|few
CASSRTRDGSYEQYF
TGTGCCAGCAGCCGTACCCGGGACGGATCCTACGAGCAGTACTTC
>TRBV4-2|TRBJ2-5|TRBD2|.
CASSQDGAGGQETQYF
TGTGCCAGCAGCCAAGACGGGGCGGGGGGGCAAGAGACCCAGTACTTC
>TRBV5-1|TRBJ2-2|TRBD2|.
CASSSTGTTRRELFF
TGCGCCAGCAGTTCCACCGGGACTACTCGGAGGGAGCTGTTTTTT
>TRBV10-3|TRBJ2-5|TRBD2|few
CAISESLTSGGPQETQYF
TGTGCCATCAGTGAGTCCTTGACTAGCGGGGGCCCCCAAGAGACCCAGTACTTC
>TRBV25-1|TRBJ1-2|TRBD1|.
CASGGQESSYLDYTF
TGTGCCAGCGGGGGACAGGAATCTTCCTATCTTGACTACACCTTC
>TRBV15|TRBJ1-2|.|few
CATSTPPLRGYTF
TGTGCCACCAGCACCCCTCCCCTCCGAGGCTACACCTTC
>TRBV5-1|TRBJ2-1|.|few
CASSLEFRGTSTYNEQFF
TGCGCCAGCAGCTTGGAATTTCGGGGGACAAGTACCTACAATGAGCAGTTCTTC
>TRBV5-4|TRBJ2-3|TRBD1|few
CASRKGASTDTQYF
TGTGCCAGCAGGAAGGGGGCCAGCACAGATACGCAGTATTTT
>TRBV4-3|TRBJ2-7|.|few
CASSQENLSTYEQYF
TGCGCCAGCAGCCAAGAGAACCTATCGACCTACGAGCAGTACTTC
>TRBV24-1|TRBJ1-1|.|.
CATSSSTNTEAFF
TGTGCCACCAGTTCATCGACGAACACTGAAGCTTTCTTT
>TRBV7-3|TRBJ1-6|.|few
CASSLGGGSPLHF
TGTGCCAGCAGCTTAGGCGGTGGTTCACCCCTCCACTTT
>TRBV7-3|TRBJ2-1|TRBD2|.
CASSPLPASIAGRGSYNEQFF
TGTGCCAGCAGCCCCCTTCCAGCATCAATAGCGGGAAGGGGTTCCTACAATGAGCAGTTCTTC
>TRBV5-6|TRBJ2-1|.|few
CASSFTENRFEQFF
TGTGCCAGCAGCTTCACAGAGAATAGGTTTGAGCAGTTCTTC
>TRBV7-2|TRBJ1-1|.|.
CASSSPKGMNTEAFF
TGTGCCAGCAGCTCCCCGAAAGGAATGAACACTGAAGCTTTCTTT
>TRBV12-3/TRBV12-4|TRBJ1-5|.|.
CASSLGQTYNQPQHF
TGTGCCAGCAGTTTAGGACAGACCTACAATCAGCCCCAGCATTTT
>TRBV18|TRBJ1-2|.|few
CASSRGAGSYTF
TGTGCCAGCTCACGGGGCGCAGGAAGCTACACCTTC
>TRBV10-3|TRBJ2-7|TRBD2|few
CAISPSGSYEQYF
TGTGCCATCAGTCCTAGCGGATCCTACGAGCAGTACTTC